A selection of T cell receptor beta chains follows, all from one sample in a study of T cells after yellow fever vaccination. TCRdb re-called the 5' RACE reads through MiXCR, storing one row per CDR3 protein. The profile covers a few hundred thousand distinct CDR3 sequences, with approximately 12% appearing a single time and 2.5% to 3.5% taken by the ten largest. Here the sequenced sample was CD4+ T cells sorted from PBMCs, taken 15 days after the yellow fever booster vaccination. The receptors were gathered from a man aged 18 to 30 who received the YFV17D yellow fever vaccine. CDR3s include the opening cysteine and the closing phenylalanine or tryptophan. D genes are given only for firm matches. Clone size is stated in some rows and not others, as once, few, many or a class when expanded.

NA,TRBV6-2/TRBV6-3,few,TRBJ1-5,CASSSYRVEGNQPQHF,TGTGCCAGCAGTTCGTACAGGGTCGAGGGCAATCAGCCCCAGCATTTT
TRBD2,TRBV2,NA,TRBJ2-3,CASSGTSVYTQYF,TGTGCCAGCAGTGGGACTAGCGTTTATACGCAGTATTTT
TRBD2,TRBV9,NA,TRBJ2-1,CASSRTSGTYNEQFF,TGTGCCAGCAGCCGGACTAGCGGCACTTACAATGAGCAGTTCTTC
NA,TRBV2,NA,TRBJ1-6,CASRPQEWNSPLHF,TGTGCCAGCAGACCACAGGAGTGGAATTCACCCCTCCACTTT
TRBD2,TRBV9,few,TRBJ2-5,CASSVVQGGGETQYF,TGTGCCAGCAGCGTAGTGCAGGGCGGGGGAGAGACCCAGTACTTC
NA,TRBV25-1,NA,TRBJ2-5,CASSNSLLGETQYF,TGTGCCAGCAGCAACAGCCTATTAGGAGAGACCCAGTACTTC
NA,TRBV12-3/TRBV12-4,few,TRBJ2-5,CASSNPDAVETQYF,TGTGCCAGCAGTAACCCGGACGCCGTAGAGACCCAGTACTTC
NA,TRBV4-1,few,TRBJ1-6,CASSQVGREKDSPLHF,TGCGCCAGCAGCCAAGTTGGGAGGGAGAAGGATTCACCCCTCCACTTT
NA,TRBV6-2/TRBV6-3,few,TRBJ1-1,CASSPEGPVTEAFF,TGTGCCAGCAGCCCCGAAGGGCCTGTCACTGAAGCTTTCTTT
NA,TRBV5-6,NA,TRBJ2-3,CASSFDVKGGTDTQYF,TGTGCCAGCAGCTTTGATGTGAAAGGGGGGACAGATACGCAGTATTTT
NA,TRBV24-1,many,TRBJ2-7,CATSDFDTYEQYF,TGTGCCACCAGTGATTTCGACACGTACGAGCAGTACTTC
TRBD1,TRBV28,many,TRBJ2-5,CASSRTGNLQTQYF,TGTGCCAGCAGTAGGACAGGGAATCTACAGACCCAGTACTTC
TRBD1,TRBV7-8,NA,TRBJ2-3,CATDRADTDTQYF,TGTGCCACCGACAGGGCGGACACAGATACGCAGTATTTT